This T cell receptor (beta chain) is from a study of STAT5B mutations in CD4+ large granular lymphocyte leukemia. Germline V CDR1 and CDR2: MNHNY, SVGAGI (reference sequence). CDR3 size: 14 residues. Trimming cost V 6 bases and J 5 bases; bases outside gene matches: 4. Here immunoSEQ multiplex PCR was the method, and the copy in TCRdb shows in-frame clones only, minus some. This table has around 33,000 clones, about 77% appearing once. Specimen: CD4+ T cells from blood buffy coats. This clonotype originated in a human donor in good health. The V call is TRBV6-6, the J call TRBJ2-3; TRBD2 aligns across 11 bases. CDR3 protein: CASRAGTSGDTQYF. The CDR3 nucleotides are TGTGCCAGCAGAGCCGGGACTAGCGGAGATACGCAGTATTTT.